The clone carrying this TCR beta chain was detected ten times or more. Looked up from germline, CDR1 is SGHVS and CDR2 is FQNEAQ. This CDR3 is 13 amino acids long. Trimming pared 6 bases from V and 2 bases from J, leaving 10 bases between. This specimen belongs to a study of breast tumors, draining lymph nodes, adjacent tissues. Axillary draining lymph nodes of breast cancer patients supplied the node samples. MiXCR, run by TCRdb on the multiplex PCR reads, gives a single entry per CDR3 protein. Of over 150,000 distinct CDR3 sequences listed, roughly 30% are singletons. The clonotype was recovered from a female donor with breast cancer. Some clones in this sample may be carry-over from other donors' samples. Specimen: axillary lymph node tissue. The V gene is TRBV7-8, the J gene TRBJ1-2, with D hard to call. The CDR3 region is CASSSHLNYGYTF. In DNA form, the CDR3 reads TGTGCCAGCAGTTCCCACCTGAACTATGGCTACACCTTC. Complete variable domain (other parts from reference TRBV7-8 and TRBJ1-2): GAGVSQSPRYKVAKRGQDVALRCDPISGHVSLFWYQQALGQGPEFLTYFQNEAQLDKSGLPSDRFFAERPEGSVSTLKIQRTQQEDSAVYLCASSSHLNYGYTFGSGTRLTVV.